This TCR beta chain originates from a study of cytomegalovirus exposure and HLA in healthy donors. Findings and limits, study-wide: With later analysis, a missense DCLRE1C variant became linked to TCR beta V- and J-gene trimming. Among CMV-associated TCR beta chains, most appeared HLA-restricted in a later analysis. Cytomegalovirus association was assigned to about 150 TCR beta chains.

This cohort consisted of healthy bone marrow donors. This clone occurred a few times. Its antigen is still unknown. Primers for the PCR totalled 60 Vbeta and 13 Jbeta. Assay used: immunoSEQ multiplex PCR; TCRdb lists only in-frame clones, some missing. The sample includes 180,000 or so clones, about 79% of them seen just once. Germline V gene data show CDR1 as MGHRA and CDR2 as YSYEKL. The CDR3 contains 18 residues. Trimming pared 0 bases from V and 4 bases from J, leaving 16 bases between. The sample consisted of PBMCs. The TCR comes from a man aged 45-65 years in good health and CMV-seropositive. The gene calls are TRBV4-1 and TRBJ1-6, with D uncertain. The CDR3 DNA sequence: TGCGCCAGCAGCCAAGATCGGAGGGCGAATCCATATAATTCACCCCTCCACTTT. This translates into CASSQDRRANPYNSPLHF.